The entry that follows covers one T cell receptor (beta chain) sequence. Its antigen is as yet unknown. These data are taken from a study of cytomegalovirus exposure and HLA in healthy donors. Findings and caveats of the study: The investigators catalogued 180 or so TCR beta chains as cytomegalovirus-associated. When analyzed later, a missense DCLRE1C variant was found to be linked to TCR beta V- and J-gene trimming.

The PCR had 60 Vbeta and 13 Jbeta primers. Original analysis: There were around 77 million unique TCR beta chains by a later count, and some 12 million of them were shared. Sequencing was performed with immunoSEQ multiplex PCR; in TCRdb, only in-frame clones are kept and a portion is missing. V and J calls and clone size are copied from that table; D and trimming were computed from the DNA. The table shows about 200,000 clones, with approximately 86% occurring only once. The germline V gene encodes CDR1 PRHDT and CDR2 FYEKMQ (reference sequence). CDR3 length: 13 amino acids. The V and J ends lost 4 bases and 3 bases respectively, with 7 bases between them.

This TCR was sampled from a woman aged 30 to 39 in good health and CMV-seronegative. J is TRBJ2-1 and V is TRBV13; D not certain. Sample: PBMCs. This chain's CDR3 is CASSSYLYNEQFF. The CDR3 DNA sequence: TGTGCCAGCAGCTCCTATCTCTACAATGAGCAGTTCTTC.